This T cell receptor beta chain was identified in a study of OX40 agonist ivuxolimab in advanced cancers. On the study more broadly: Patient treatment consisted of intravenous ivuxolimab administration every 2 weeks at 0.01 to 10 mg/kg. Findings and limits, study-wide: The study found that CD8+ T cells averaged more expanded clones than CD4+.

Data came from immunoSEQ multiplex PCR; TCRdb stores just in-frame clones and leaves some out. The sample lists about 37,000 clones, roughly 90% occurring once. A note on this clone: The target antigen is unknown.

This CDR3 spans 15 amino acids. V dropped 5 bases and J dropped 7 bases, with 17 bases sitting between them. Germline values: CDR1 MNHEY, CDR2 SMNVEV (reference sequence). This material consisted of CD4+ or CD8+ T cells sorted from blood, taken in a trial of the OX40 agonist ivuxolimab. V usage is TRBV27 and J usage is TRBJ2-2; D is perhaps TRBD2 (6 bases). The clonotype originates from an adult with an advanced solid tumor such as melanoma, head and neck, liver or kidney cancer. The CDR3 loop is CASSPRELGDGELFF. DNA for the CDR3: TGTGCCAGCAGTCCCCGGGAGCTGGGGGACGGGGAGCTGTTTTTT.